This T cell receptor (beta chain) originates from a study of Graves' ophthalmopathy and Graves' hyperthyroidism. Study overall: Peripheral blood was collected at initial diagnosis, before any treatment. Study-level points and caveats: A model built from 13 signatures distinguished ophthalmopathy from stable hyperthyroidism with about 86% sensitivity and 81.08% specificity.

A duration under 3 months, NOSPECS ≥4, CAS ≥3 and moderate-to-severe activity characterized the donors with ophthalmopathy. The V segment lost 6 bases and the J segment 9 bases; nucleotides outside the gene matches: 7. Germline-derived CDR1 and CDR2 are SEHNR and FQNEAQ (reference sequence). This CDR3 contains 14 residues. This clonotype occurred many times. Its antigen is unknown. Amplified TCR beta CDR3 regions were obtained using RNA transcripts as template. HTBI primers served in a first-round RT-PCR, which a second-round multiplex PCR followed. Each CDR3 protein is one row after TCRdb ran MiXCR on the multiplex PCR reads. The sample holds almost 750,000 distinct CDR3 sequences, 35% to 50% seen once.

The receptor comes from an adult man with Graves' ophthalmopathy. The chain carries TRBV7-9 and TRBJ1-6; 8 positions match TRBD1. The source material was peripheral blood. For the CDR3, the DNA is TGTGCCAGCAGTCTCAGCGACAGGGGTTCACCCCTCCACTTT. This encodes CASSLSDRGSPLHF.